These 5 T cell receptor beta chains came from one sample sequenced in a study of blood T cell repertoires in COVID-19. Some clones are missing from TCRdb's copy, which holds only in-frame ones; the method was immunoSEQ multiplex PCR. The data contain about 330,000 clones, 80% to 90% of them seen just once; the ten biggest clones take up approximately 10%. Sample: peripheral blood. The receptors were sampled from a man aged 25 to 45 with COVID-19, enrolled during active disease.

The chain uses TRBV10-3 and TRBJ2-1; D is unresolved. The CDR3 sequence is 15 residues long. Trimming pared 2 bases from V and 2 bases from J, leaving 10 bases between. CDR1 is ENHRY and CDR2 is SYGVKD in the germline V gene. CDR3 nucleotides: TGTGCCATCAGTGAGGGAGCGCCCGCCTACAATGAGCAGTTCTTC. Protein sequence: CAISEGAPAYNEQFF.

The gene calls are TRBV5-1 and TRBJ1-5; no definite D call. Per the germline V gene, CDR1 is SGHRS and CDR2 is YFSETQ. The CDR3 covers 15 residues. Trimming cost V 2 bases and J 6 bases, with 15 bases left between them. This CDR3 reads CASSFSGSEGQPQHF. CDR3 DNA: TGCGCCAGCAGCTTCTCTGGGTCCGAGGGTCAGCCCCAGCATTTT.

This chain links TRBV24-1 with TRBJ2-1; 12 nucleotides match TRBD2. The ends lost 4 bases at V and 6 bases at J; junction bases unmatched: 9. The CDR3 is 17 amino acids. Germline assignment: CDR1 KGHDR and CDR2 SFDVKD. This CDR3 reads CATSELAGGHNSNEQFF. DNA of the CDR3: TGTGCCACCAGTGAACTAGCGGGAGGCCATAACTCCAATGAGCAGTTCTTC.

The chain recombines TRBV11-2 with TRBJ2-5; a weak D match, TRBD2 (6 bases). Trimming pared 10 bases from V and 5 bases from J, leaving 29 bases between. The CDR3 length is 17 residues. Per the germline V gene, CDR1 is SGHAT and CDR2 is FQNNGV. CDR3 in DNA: TGTGCCACCTCCCCCGGGGCGGGGCGACCCGCGTTGGAGACCCAGTACTTC. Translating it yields CATSPGAGRPALETQYF. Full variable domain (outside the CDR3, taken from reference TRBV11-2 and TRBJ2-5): EAGVAQSPRYKIIEKRQSVAFWCNPISGHATLYWYQQILGQGPKLLIQFQNNGVVDDSQLPKDRFSAERLKGVDSTLKIQPAKLEDSAVYLCATSPGAGRPALETQYFGPGTRLLVL.

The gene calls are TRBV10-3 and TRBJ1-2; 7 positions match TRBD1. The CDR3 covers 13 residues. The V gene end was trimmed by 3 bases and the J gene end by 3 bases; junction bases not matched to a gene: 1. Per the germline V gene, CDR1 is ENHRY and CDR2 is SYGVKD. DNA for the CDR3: TGTGCCATCAGTGAAGGACAGGACTATGGCTACACCTTC. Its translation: CAISEGQDYGYTF.